The present entry profiles one TCR beta chain with its context. This entry is derived from a study of blood T cell repertoires in COVID-19. Whole-study context: Specimens from acute and convalescent COVID-19 originated in the United States, Italy and Spain. T cells, B-cell-depleted T cells, or PBMCs provided the cDNA or gDNA that served as material.

As handled by the study authors: Amplification from reference gene primers served as the basis for estimated nucleated cell counts. Sequencing used immunoSEQ multiplex PCR; TCRdb keeps in-frame clones, though not all of them. The DNA gave D and trimming, while V, J and clone size come from that table. Of a few hundred thousand clones listed, 85% were seen once; the top ten hold 3.6%. This receptor was taken from a young woman with acute or convalescent COVID-19. Sequenced input: peripheral blood.

The CDR3 nucleotides read TGTGCAACGCGGGAGGCCGAAGAAAATGAGCAGTTCTTC. It translates to CATREAEENEQFF. The chain has TRBV7-9 and TRBJ2-1; 8 nucleotides agree with TRBD2. This CDR3 comprises 13 residues. Per the germline V gene, CDR1 is SEHNR and CDR2 is FQNEAQ (reference sequence).